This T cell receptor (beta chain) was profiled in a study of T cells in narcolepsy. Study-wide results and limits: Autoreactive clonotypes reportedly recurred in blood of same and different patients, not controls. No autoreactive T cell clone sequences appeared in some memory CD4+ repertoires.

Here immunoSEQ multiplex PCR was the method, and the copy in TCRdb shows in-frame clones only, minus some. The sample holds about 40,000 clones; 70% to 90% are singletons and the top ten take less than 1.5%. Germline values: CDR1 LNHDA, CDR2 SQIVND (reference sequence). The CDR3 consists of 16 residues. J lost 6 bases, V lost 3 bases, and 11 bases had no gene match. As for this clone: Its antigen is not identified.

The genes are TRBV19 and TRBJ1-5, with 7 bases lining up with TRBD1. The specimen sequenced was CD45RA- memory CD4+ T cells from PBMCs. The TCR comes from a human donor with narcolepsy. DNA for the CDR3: TGTGCCAGTAGTATGGTCGCAGGGGGTACAGGTCAGCCCCAGCATTTT. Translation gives CASSMVAGGTGQPQHF.